This TCR beta chain was obtained from a study of beta chain features in type 1 diabetes. The whole isolated RNA underwent reverse transcription, so sequencing captured expressed TCRB transcripts. Sequencing used immunoSEQ multiplex PCR; TCRdb keeps in-frame clones, though not all of them. This sample has around 250,000 clones, with 27% found just once. Study outcomes and limitations: Healthy donors had naive, central memory and Treg TCRB repertoires that appeared less similar than those seen among patients. Shortening that was moderate but significant affected the TCRB CDR3s of Type 1 diabetes patients in all four CD4+ subsets. Highly expressing activated T cells could be over-counted with a cDNA template.

Concerning this clone itself: Its target is unknown. Different DNA sequences within this sample yield the same CDR3.

Sequencing input: central memory CD4+ T cells from blood. The TCR originated in a man aged 25-45 years in good health.

The CDR3 DNA sequence: TGTGCCAGCAGCTTACAGGGGGCTGGTGATACGCAGTATTTT. Residues: CASSLQGAGDTQYF. V usage is TRBV7-9 and J usage is TRBJ2-3; 8 bases align to TRBD1. Germline CDR1 and CDR2: SEHNR and FQNEAQ (reference sequence). The J segment lost 6 bases and the V segment lost 2 bases, leaving 4 bases of the junction unmatched. The CDR3 spans 14 residues.